One sample yielded the 10 T cell receptor beta chains listed below, sequenced in a study of cytomegalovirus exposure and HLA in healthy donors. The PCR contained 60 Vbeta and 13 Jbeta primers. Clones were read by immunoSEQ multiplex PCR, and TCRdb kept only the in-frame ones, dropping some. The sample yields 150,000 to 200,000 clones, over 70% seen once. Input material: PBMCs. These receptors all stem from a female donor in good health and CMV-seronegative.

The chain joins TRBV2 to TRBJ2-7; 11 nucleotides agree with TRBD2. The V and J ends lost 7 bases and 2 bases, in that order; junction bases with no gene match: 4. Germline values: CDR1 SNHLY, CDR2 FYNNEI. This CDR3 is 14 amino acids long. For the CDR3, the DNA is TGTGCCAGCATCGGTAGCGGGAGGGCCTACGAGCAGTACTTC. Translated, it gives CASIGSGRAYEQYF.

This clone was seen a few times. This rearrangement joins TRBV9 to TRBJ2-3, with 7 bases lining up with TRBD1. The CDR3 has 18 residues. V shed 0 bases and J 3 bases; nucleotides not matched to a gene: 13. The germline V gene has CDR1 SGDLS and CDR2 YYNGEE. The CDR3 region has the DNA TGTGCCAGCAGCGTAGGCTTCCGGGACAGCTTTTTAACAGATACGCAGTATTTT. Protein: CASSVGFRDSFLTDTQYF.

The chain couples TRBV7-6 to TRBJ1-4; TRBD1 matches at 12 bases. V was clipped by 5 bases and J by 8 bases; unmatched bases: 6. The CDR3 is 15 residues long. CDR1 is SGHVS and CDR2 is FNYEAQ in the germline V gene. The CDR3 sequence is CASSSTGTGGEKLFF. The DNA of the CDR3 is TGTGCCAGCAGCAGCACCGGGACAGGGGGCGAAAAACTGTTTTTT.

This clone was seen once. This rearrangement joins TRBV14 to TRBJ1-4, with unresolved D. CDR3 length equals 15 residues. V was clipped by 0 bases and J by 3 bases, with 8 bases between them. In germline, CDR1 is SGHDN, CDR2 FVKESK. CDR3 region: CASSQDGLPNEKLFF. CDR3 coding DNA: TGTGCCAGCAGCCAAGATGGGCTGCCTAATGAAAAACTGTTTTTT.

The V gene is TRBV28, the J gene TRBJ1-5; no clear D. This CDR3 comprises 12 residues. V was pared by 6 bases and J by 9 bases, with 12 bases between. Germline V CDR1 and CDR2: MDHEN, SYDVKM. The CDR3 sequence is CASSSGDRPQHF. In DNA form, the CDR3 reads TGTGCCAGCAGCTCCGGAGACCGGCCCCAGCATTTT.

This clone occurred a few times. This chain joins TRBV6-1 and TRBJ2-3, with D tentatively TRBD1 (6 bases). The CDR3 spans 14 residues. The V end lost 6 bases, the J end lost 4 bases, and 14 bases lay between the germline ends. From germline, CDR1 is MNHNS and CDR2 SASEGT. CDR3 DNA sequence: TGTGCCAGCAGCTCCGGACAGAGCCCAGATACGCAGTATTTT. Translated, it gives CASSSGQSPDTQYF.

The V and J genes are TRBV5-1 and TRBJ2-7; 9 positions match TRBD2. This CDR3 comprises 15 residues. V lost 0 bases, J lost 2 bases, and 3 bases stayed unmatched. CDR1 SGHRS and CDR2 YFSETQ come from the germline V gene. This CDR3 is CASSLDGTSPYEQYF. The CDR3 DNA follows: TGCGCCAGCAGCTTGGACGGGACTAGCCCCTACGAGCAGTACTTC. The complete variable domain, with remaining parts taken from reference TRBV5-1 and TRBJ2-7, reads KAGVTQTPRYLIKTRGQQVTLSCSPISGHRSVSWYQQTPGQGLQFLFEYFSETQRNKGNFPGRFSGRQFSNSRSEMNVSTLELGDSALYLCASSLDGTSPYEQYFGPGTRLTVT.

The chain has TRBV27 and TRBJ1-2; 7 nucleotides line up with TRBD1. Germline V gene data show CDR1 as MNHEY and CDR2 as SMNVEV (reference sequence). This CDR3 spans 16 amino acids. V shed 0 bases and J 4 bases; nucleotides not matched to a gene: 8. The CDR3 loop reads CASSLSAGTDFYGYTF. The CDR3 region has the DNA TGTGCCAGCAGTTTATCCGCCGGGACAGATTTCTATGGCTACACCTTC.

The V gene is TRBV7-9, the J gene TRBJ1-6; 10 bases line up with TRBD1. Germline CDR1 reads SEHNR; CDR2 reads FQNEAQ (reference sequence). Trimming at V came to 5 bases and at J to 5 bases, leaving 3 bases not matched to a gene. This CDR3 is built from 15 residues. The CDR3 region is CASSRQGADNSPLHF. Written as DNA, the CDR3 is TGTGCCAGCAGCCGACAGGGGGCGGATAATTCACCCCTCCACTTT.

This chain links TRBV29-1 with TRBJ1-4; 7 nucleotides agree with TRBD1. V was pared by 4 bases and J by 7 bases, with 6 bases of the junction left unmatched. This CDR3 is 13 amino acids long. Germline V lookup: CDR1 SQVTM, CDR2 ANQGSEA. CDR3 nucleotide sequence: TGCAGCGTTGTTCAGGGGGATGGTGAAAAACTGTTTTTT. It codes for CSVVQGDGEKLFF. The full variable domain, its missing parts supplied by reference TRBV29-1 and TRBJ1-4, is SAVISQKPSRDICQRGTSLTIQCQVDSQVTMMFWYRQQPGQSLTLIATANQGSEATYESGFVIDKFPISRPNLTFSTLTVSNMSPEDSSIYLCSVVQGDGEKLFFGSGTQLSVL.